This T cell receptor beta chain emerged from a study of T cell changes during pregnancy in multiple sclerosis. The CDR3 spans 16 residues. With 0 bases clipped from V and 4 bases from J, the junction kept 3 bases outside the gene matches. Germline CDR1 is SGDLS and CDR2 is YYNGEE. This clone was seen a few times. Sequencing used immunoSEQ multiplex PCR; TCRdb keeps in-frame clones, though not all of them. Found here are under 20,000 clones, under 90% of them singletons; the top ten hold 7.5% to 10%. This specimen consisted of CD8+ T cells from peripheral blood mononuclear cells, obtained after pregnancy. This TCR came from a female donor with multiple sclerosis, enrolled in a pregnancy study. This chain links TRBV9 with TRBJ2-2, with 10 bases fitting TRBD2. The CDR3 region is CASSVVLAGVTGELFF. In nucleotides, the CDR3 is TGTGCCAGCAGCGTAGTTCTAGCGGGAGTCACCGGGGAGCTGTTTTTT.